The sequence of this T cell receptor (beta chain) was determined in a study of blood T cell repertoires in COVID-19. The germline V gene encodes CDR1 SGHTA and CDR2 FQGNSA. The V end lost 11 bases, the J end lost 2 bases, and 15 bases lay between the germline ends. This CDR3 has 13 residues. In the source study's methods: How many nucleated cells were present was estimated from reference gene primer amplification. Sequencing was performed with immunoSEQ multiplex PCR; in TCRdb, only in-frame clones are kept and a portion is missing. The V and J calls and clone size were taken over from that table, and D and trimming were inferred from the DNA. The repertoire holds over 30,000 clones, with 80% to 90% as singletons.

The sequencing sample was made of peripheral blood. The sequence derives from a man aged 80 or over with active COVID-19. This chain links TRBV7-2 with TRBJ2-5; weak D call: TRBD1 (5 bases). The CDR3, as DNA: TGTGCCGGACGACTCCAGGGACAAGAGACCCAGTACTTC. Translated: CAGRLQGQETQYF.